The 12 T cell receptor beta chains in this list originate from one sample, sequenced in a study of cytomegalovirus exposure and HLA in healthy donors. The PCR ran on 60 Vbeta and 13 Jbeta primers. Measured with immunoSEQ multiplex PCR; TCRdb has only the in-frame clones, and not every one. This sample has about 190,000 clones, with roughly 80% found just once. The specimen was PBMCs. These receptors came from a woman aged 18-29 years in good health and CMV-seronegative.

CDR3 bases: TGTGCCACCATCTCCTTCACCCGGGGACTAGCGGGGGCGGGGGAGCAGTTCTTC. Translated, it gives CATISFTRGLAGAGEQFF. This chain connects TRBV28 to TRBJ2-1; TRBD2 aligns across 14 bases. The V and J ends lost 10 bases and 10 bases, in that order; junction bases with no gene match: 21. Germline lookup yields CDR1 MDHEN and CDR2 SYDVKM. CDR3 length: 18 residues.

The chain is built from TRBV4-1 and TRBJ2-7; 10 bases match TRBD1. Germline V gene sequence: CDR1 MGHRA, CDR2 YSYEKL. This CDR3 comprises 14 residues. The V and J ends lost 1 base and 5 bases, in that order; junction bases with no gene match: 2. CDR3 DNA sequence: TGCGCCAGCAGCCAAGGGACAGGGGGACACGAGCAGTACTTC. This sequence encodes CASSQGTGGHEQYF.

The J gene is TRBJ2-2, the V gene TRBV10-2, with 15 bases matching TRBD2. The junction had 4 bases not matched to a gene; V was cut back by 4 bases and J by 4 bases. Germline V gene lookup returns CDR1 WSHSY and CDR2 SAAADI. This CDR3 comprises 17 residues. CDR3 nucleotide sequence: TGCGCCAGCAGTGTGGGACTAGCGGGAGGAAGCACCGGGGAGCTGTTTTTT. This codes for CASSVGLAGGSTGELFF.

This clone occurred a few times. The chain combines TRBV7-2 with TRBJ2-1; TRBD2 matches at 8 bases. This CDR3 region has 16 residues. CDR1 and CDR2 (germline): SGHTA, FQGNSA. V trimming: 5 bases; J trimming: 0 bases; junction bases outside the gene matches: 6. The CDR3 region has the DNA TGTGCCAGCAGCGTCGCCGGGACTAGCTCCTACAATGAGCAGTTCTTC. Translated, it gives CASSVAGTSSYNEQFF.

The count of this clone is one. The chain couples TRBV6-6 to TRBJ1-4, with TRBD1 matching 11 bases. The V gene's germline CDR1 is MNHNY and CDR2 SVGAGI (reference sequence). This CDR3 spans 16 amino acids. The V gene end was trimmed by 6 bases and the J gene end by 0 bases; junction bases not matched to a gene: 3. Written as DNA, the CDR3 is TGTGCCAGCAGAAAGGGACAGGGGGCAACTAATGAAAAACTGTTTTTT. Protein sequence: CASRKGQGATNEKLFF.

This clone appeared a single time. This chain uses TRBV19 with TRBJ1-2; D remains unclear. Trimming cost V 7 bases and J 4 bases, with 10 bases left between them. CDR1 LNHDA and CDR2 SQIVND come from the germline V gene (reference sequence). CDR3 length: 12 amino acids. This CDR3 reads CASTTGAYGYTF. The CDR3 region has the DNA TGTGCCAGTACGACGGGTGCCTATGGCTACACCTTC.

J is TRBJ2-2 and V is TRBV6-4; TRBD2 aligns across 8 bases. The V and J ends lost 3 bases and 5 bases, in that order; junction bases with no gene match: 8. CDR1 and CDR2 (germline): MRHNA, SNTAGT. The CDR3 loop spans 16 amino acids. In DNA form, the CDR3 reads TGTGCCAGCAGTGAAGCGGGAGCCCCAAGAACCGGGGAGCTGTTTTTT. It encodes CASSEAGAPRTGELFF.

This sequence joins TRBV14 and TRBJ2-7, with 8 positions matching TRBD2. The V gene's germline CDR1 is SGHDN and CDR2 FVKESK. After removal of 1 base from V and 4 bases from J, the junction contained 6 bases not matched to a gene. This CDR3 region has 15 residues. The CDR3 DNA reads TGTGCCAGCAGCCAAGGGAGCGGGGGTTTATACGAGCAGTACTTC. Protein sequence: CASSQGSGGLYEQYF.

In regard to this clone: Other DNA sequences of this sample code for an identical CDR3. The rearrangement uses TRBV6-5 and TRBJ1-6; TRBD1 might be the D (6 bases). The CDR3 spans 13 residues. Looked up from germline, CDR1 is MNHEY and CDR2 is SVGAGI. Trimming cost V 2 bases and J 10 bases, with 9 bases left between them. CDR3 region: CASSYRGYSPLHF. The CDR3 bases are TGTGCCAGCAGTTACAGGGGGTACTCACCCCTCCACTTT.

V gene TRBV5-8 combines with J gene TRBJ2-3; TRBD1 is a possible D gene (5 bases). CDR1 is SGHTS, CDR2 YDEGEE, per germline. This CDR3 region has 15 residues. V was shortened by 0 bases and J by 1 base, with 9 bases between the two germline ends. CDR3 region: CASSLGQGGTDTQYF. The CDR3 DNA is TGTGCCAGCAGCTTGGGTCAGGGCGGCACAGATACGCAGTATTTT.

The V call is TRBV12-5, the J call TRBJ1-2; TRBD1 is a possible D gene (6 bases). Germline V CDR1 and CDR2: LGHNT, FRNRAP. CDR3 length: 16 residues. V lost 5 bases and J lost 4, with 20 bases in between. CDR3 sequence reads: CASGPGSLDSPYGYTF. In DNA form, the CDR3 reads TGTGCTAGTGGTCCTGGTAGCCTGGACAGTCCCTATGGCTACACCTTC. The full variable domain, with the rest looked up from reference TRBV12-5 and TRBJ1-2, is DARVTQTPRHKVTEMGQEVTMRCQPILGHNTVFWYRQTMMQGLELLAYFRNRAPLDDSGMPKDRFSAEMPDATLATLKIQPSEPRDSAVYFCASGPGSLDSPYGYTFGSGTRLTVV.

The genes are TRBV6-5 and TRBJ1-6; TRBD1 matches at 10 bases. CDR1 and CDR2 (germline): MNHEY, SVGAGI. The CDR3 is made up of 15 amino acids. Germline trimming cut 6 bases from V and 7 bases from J; bases unmatched to any gene: 6. The CDR3 DNA reads as TGTGCCAGCAGCCGACAGGGGGCTGAAAATTCACCCCTCCACTTT. This translates into CASSRQGAENSPLHF.